These 21 T cell receptor beta chains originate from one sample sequenced in a study of graft-versus-host responses after intestinal transplantation. TCRdb keeps only in-frame clones here, not all; method: immunoSEQ multiplex PCR. The table includes over 9,000 clones, roughly 95% detected once. Sequenced here: bone marrow, sampled more than 500 days after intestinal transplantation. These receptors all stem from a human patient who received an intestinal transplant, so some T cells may come from the graft donor.

This clone was seen only once. The gene calls are TRBV11-2 and TRBJ1-2; D is undetermined. V shed 2 bases and J shed 5 bases, with 15 bases lying between them. The CDR3 is 15 amino acids. Per the germline V gene, CDR1 is SGHAT and CDR2 is FQNNGV. The CDR3 DNA is TGTGCCAGCAGCTTAAAGGGCGCGATTGGGTATGGCTACACCTTC. It specifies CASSLKGAIGYGYTF. Supplemented by reference TRBV11-2 and TRBJ1-2, the full variable domain reads EAGVAQSPRYKIIEKRQSVAFWCNPISGHATLYWYQQILGQGPKLLIQFQNNGVVDDSQLPKDRFSAERLKGVDSTLKIQPAKLEDSAVYLCASSLKGAIGYGYTFGSGTRLTVV.

The genes are TRBV28 and TRBJ2-1; TRBD2 might be the D (6 bases). V was cut by 6 bases and J by 0 bases, with 15 bases left in between. Germline CDR1 MDHEN, CDR2 SYDVKM. CDR3 length equals 16 residues. The DNA of the CDR3 is TGTGCCAGCAGACAACAGCGGGCGAGCTCCTACAATGAGCAGTTCTTC. It is translated as CASRQQRASSYNEQFF.

The chain uses TRBV6-1 and TRBJ2-7; 7 nucleotides agree with TRBD2. CDR3 length: 15 amino acids. Germline V gives CDR1 MNHNS, CDR2 SASEGT. V was pared by 1 base and J by 7 bases, with 10 bases of the junction left unmatched. In DNA form, the CDR3 reads TGTGCCAGCAGTGAAGGAGTAGCGGGCCCGGGGGAGCAGTACTTC. Translated, it gives CASSEGVAGPGEQYF.

The chain employs TRBV9 and TRBJ1-3; no definite D call. Trimming stripped 2 bases from V and 0 bases from J, with 6 bases between. The CDR3 sequence is 14 residues long. The germline gives CDR1 SGDLS, CDR2 YYNGEE. The CDR3 DNA reads as TGTGCCAGCAGCGTCGGGATCTCTGGAAACACCATATATTTT. This sequence encodes CASSVGISGNTIYF.

As concerns this clone: One end of the junction does not line up with germline, which may come from a read error. The rearrangement uses TRBV5-4 and TRBJ2-7, with 7 bases lining up with TRBD1. The CDR3 is 12 amino acids. The V gene's germline CDR1 is SGHNT and CDR2 YYREEE (reference sequence). CDR3 protein: CASSLGVGQEDF. Here the CDR3 DNA reads TGTGCCAGCAGCTTGGGGGTCGGACAGGAGGACTTC.

V and J are TRBV7-6 and TRBJ1-5; D not certain. This CDR3 contains 15 residues. Germline V lookup: CDR1 SGHVS, CDR2 FNYEAQ. Trimming took 1 base from V and 4 from J, leaving 11 bases between them. CDR3 DNA: TGTGCCAGCAGCTTAGGACCCGGTGTGAATCAGCCCCAGCATTTT. Protein: CASSLGPGVNQPQHF.

The genes are TRBV4-2 and TRBJ1-4, with 9 bases fitting TRBD1. Germline-derived CDR1 and CDR2 are LGHNA and YNFKEQ. The CDR3 runs to 18 residues. Trimming took 0 bases from V and 4 from J; bases not matched to a gene: 9. CDR3 loop: CASSQEGPGTGYNEKLFF. Written as DNA, the CDR3 is TGTGCCAGCAGCCAAGAGGGTCCCGGGACAGGGTATAATGAAAAACTGTTTTTT.

V gene TRBV4-2 combines with J gene TRBJ1-6; TRBD1 agrees at 9 bases. This CDR3 contains 14 residues. J was trimmed by 15 bases and V by 0 bases; bases with no gene match: 6. Germline CDR1 LGHNA, CDR2 YNFKEQ. CDR3 bases: TGTGCCAGCAGCCAAGACCGGGACAGGGACCTCCTCCACTTT. Protein sequence: CASSQDRDRDLLHF.

The count of this clone is one. The rearrangement uses TRBV27 and TRBJ2-5, with D uncertain. V lost 6 bases and J 2 bases, leaving 13 bases between the germline ends. CDR3 length: 14 amino acids. Germline values: CDR1 MNHEY, CDR2 SMNVEV (reference sequence). CDR3 loop: CASSPIHQQETQYF. DNA for the CDR3: TGTGCCAGCAGCCCCATACACCAACAAGAGACCCAGTACTTC.

The chain uses TRBV30 and TRBJ1-2; D perhaps matches TRBD1 (6 bases). Germline V gene lookup returns CDR1 GTSNPN and CDR2 SVGIG (reference sequence). V lost 4 bases and J 3 bases, leaving 27 bases between the germline ends. The CDR3 covers 18 residues. The CDR3 reads CAWKGYIPGQRIDYGYTF. The DNA for the CDR3 is TGTGCCTGGAAGGGCTATATACCCGGACAGCGAATTGACTATGGCTACACCTTC.

The rearrangement uses TRBV4-2 and TRBJ2-7; possibly TRBD1 for D (5 bases). The CDR3 spans 15 residues. CDR1 LGHNA and CDR2 YNFKEQ come from the germline V gene. Trimming took off 0 bases at V and 1 base at J, with 10 bases between the two ends. CDR3 protein: CASSQDQGRSYEQYF. As DNA, the CDR3 is TGTGCCAGCAGCCAAGATCAGGGCCGTTCCTACGAGCAGTACTTC.

J is TRBJ2-6 and V is TRBV19; tentatively, D is TRBD1 (6 bases). Trimming removed 3 bases at V and 4 bases at J, with 13 bases between. The CDR3 spans 16 residues. CDR1 and CDR2 from the germline V gene are LNHDA and SQIVND (reference sequence). CDR3 DNA: TGTGCCAGTAGTATCCCCGGGACATCCGGGGCCAACGTCCTGACTTTC. It yields the protein CASSIPGTSGANVLTF.

The chain recombines TRBV10-3 with TRBJ2-2, with no clear D. Looked up from germline, CDR1 is ENHRY and CDR2 is SYGVKD. This CDR3 comprises 15 residues. Trimming left V 4 bases short and J 6 bases short, with 15 bases between. The CDR3 sequence is CAISAGRHGAGELFF. As DNA, the CDR3 is TGTGCCATCAGTGCGGGCCGTCACGGAGCCGGGGAGCTGTTTTTT.

V is TRBV7-3 and J is TRBJ2-6; the D gene could be TRBD1 or TRBD2 (5 bases each). V lost 3 bases to trimming and J lost 2 bases, with 14 bases between them. Germline V gene data show CDR1 as SGHTA and CDR2 as FQGTGA. The CDR3 is made up of 17 amino acids. The CDR3 nucleotides read TGTGCCAGCAGCTTGGCAGGTGGGGACGCTGGGGCCAACGTCCTGACTTTC. This codes for CASSLAGGDAGANVLTF.

The rearrangement joins TRBV7-9 to TRBJ2-1; D possibly corresponds to TRBD2 (5 bases). V lost 5 bases, J lost 5 bases, and 7 bases lay in between. The CDR3 has 12 residues. The V gene's germline CDR1 is SEHNR and CDR2 FQNEAQ (reference sequence). As DNA, the CDR3 is TGTGCCAGCAGCCCACTAGACAATGAGCAGTTCTTC. This sequence encodes CASSPLDNEQFF.

The CDR3 region has the DNA TGTGCCAGCAGCCCGGAGGGGGGCAGGGCAGATACGCAGTATTTT. Translating gives CASSPEGGRADTQYF. The gene calls are TRBV7-2 and TRBJ2-3; the D call may be TRBD1 or TRBD2 (6 bases each). Trimming shortened V by 5 bases and J by 4 bases, and 16 bases separated the two germline ends. From germline, CDR1 is SGHTA and CDR2 FQGNSA. This CDR3 spans 15 amino acids. Combining the CDR3 with reference TRBV7-2 and TRBJ2-3 gives the whole variable domain GAGVSQSPSNKVTEKGKDVELRCDPISGHTALYWYRQSLGQGLEFLIYFQGNSAPDKSGLPSDRFSAERTGGSVSTLTIQRTQQEDSAVYLCASSPEGGRADTQYFGPGTRLTVL.

This chain joins TRBV6-5 and TRBJ2-2, with D unresolved. The CDR3 runs to 15 residues. Germline CDR1 reads MNHEY; CDR2 reads SVGAGI. The ends were cut back, 6 bases at V and 0 bases at J, with 11 bases in the middle. The chain's CDR3 is CASSLTLANTGELFF. CDR3 in DNA: TGTGCCAGCAGCTTAACCCTTGCGAACACCGGGGAGCTGTTTTTT.

The rearrangement links TRBV12-2 to TRBJ2-1; the table's TRBD2 call for D was not verified on the DNA. TRBV12-2 is an annotated pseudogene. The CDR3 runs 15 residues. The CDR3 spells CASSPSPRETNEQFF. CDR3 nucleotide sequence: TGTGCCAGCAGCCCCTCCCCCCGGGAGACGAATGAGCAGTTCTTC.

The genes are TRBV28 and TRBJ2-7; TRBD2 is a possible D gene (7 bases). Looked up from germline, CDR1 is MDHEN and CDR2 is SYDVKM. Trimming took 7 bases from V and 4 from J, leaving 14 bases between them. The CDR3 totals 13 residues. CDR3 DNA sequence: TGTGCCAGCACCGGGGGGCGCTTGTACGAGCAGTACTTC. Its translation is CASTGGRLYEQYF.

The chain combines TRBV7-8 with TRBJ2-2; D is perhaps TRBD2 (7 bases). The V end lost 3 bases, the J end lost 7 bases, and 15 bases lay between the germline ends. CDR3 length: 15 residues. Looked up from germline, CDR1 is SGHVS and CDR2 is FQNEAQ. Here the CDR3 DNA reads TGTGCCAGCAGCTTTTTCGGGGGGCAGGACGGGGAGCTGTTTTTT. This gives the protein CASSFFGGQDGELFF.

The chain joins TRBV11-2 to TRBJ2-1; the D gene is possibly TRBD2 (5 bases). The CDR3 length is 15 residues. V lost 3 bases and J 5 bases, leaving 14 bases between the germline ends. The germline CDR1 and CDR2 sequences are SGHAT and FQNNGV. The chain's CDR3 is CASSFLGGINNEQFF. The CDR3 nucleotides are TGTGCCAGCAGCTTCCTAGGAGGTATCAACAATGAGCAGTTCTTC.